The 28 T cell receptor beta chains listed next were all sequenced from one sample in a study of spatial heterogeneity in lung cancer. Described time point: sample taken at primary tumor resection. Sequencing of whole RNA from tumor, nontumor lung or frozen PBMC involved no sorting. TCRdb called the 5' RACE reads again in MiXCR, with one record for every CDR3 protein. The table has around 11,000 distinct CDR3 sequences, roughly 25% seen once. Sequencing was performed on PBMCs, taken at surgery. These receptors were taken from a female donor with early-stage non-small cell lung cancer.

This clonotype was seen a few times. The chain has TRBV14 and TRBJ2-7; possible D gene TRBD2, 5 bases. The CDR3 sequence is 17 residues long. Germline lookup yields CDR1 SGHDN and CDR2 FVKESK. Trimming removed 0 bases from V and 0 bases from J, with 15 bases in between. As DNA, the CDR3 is TGTGCCAGCAGCCAAGATTTGTCGCCGGGGTACTCCTACGAGCAGTACTTC. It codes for CASSQDLSPGYSYEQYF.

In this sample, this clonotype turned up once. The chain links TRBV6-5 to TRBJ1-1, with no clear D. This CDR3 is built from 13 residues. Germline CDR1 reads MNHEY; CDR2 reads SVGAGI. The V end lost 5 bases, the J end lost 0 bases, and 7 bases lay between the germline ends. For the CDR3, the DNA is TGTGCCAGCAGTGCTACAGTGAACACTGAAGCTTTCTTT. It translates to CASSATVNTEAFF.

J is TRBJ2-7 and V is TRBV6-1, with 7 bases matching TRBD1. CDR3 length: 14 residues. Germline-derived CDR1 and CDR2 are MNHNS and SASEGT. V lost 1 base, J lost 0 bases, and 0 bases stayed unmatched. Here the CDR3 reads CASSEGDSSYEQYF. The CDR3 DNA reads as TGTGCCAGCAGTGAAGGGGACAGCTCCTACGAGCAGTACTTC.

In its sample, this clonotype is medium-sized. CDR3 protein: CASSLLVGVFF. The DNA for the CDR3 is TGTGCCAGCAGCTTACTTGTGGGAGTCTTCTTC. The V gene is TRBV7-2, the J gene TRBJ2-1; D possibly corresponds to TRBD2 (5 bases). The V end lost 2 bases, the J end lost 16 bases, and 12 bases lay between the germline ends. Per germline, CDR1 SGHTA and CDR2 FQGNSA. This CDR3 comprises 11 residues.

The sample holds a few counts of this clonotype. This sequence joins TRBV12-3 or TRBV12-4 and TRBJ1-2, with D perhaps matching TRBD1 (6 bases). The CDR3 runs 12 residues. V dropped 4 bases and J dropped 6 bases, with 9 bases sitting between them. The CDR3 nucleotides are TGTGCCAGCAGTTGGAACAGGGATGGCTACACCTTC. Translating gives CASSWNRDGYTF.

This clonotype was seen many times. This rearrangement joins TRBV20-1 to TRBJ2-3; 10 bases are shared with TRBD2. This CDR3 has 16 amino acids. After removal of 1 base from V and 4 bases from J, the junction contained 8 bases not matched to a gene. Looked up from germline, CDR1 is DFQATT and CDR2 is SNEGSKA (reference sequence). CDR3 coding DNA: TGCAGTGCTAGAGCCGGTCTAGCGGGGGTTGCAGATACGCAGTATTTT. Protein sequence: CSARAGLAGVADTQYF.

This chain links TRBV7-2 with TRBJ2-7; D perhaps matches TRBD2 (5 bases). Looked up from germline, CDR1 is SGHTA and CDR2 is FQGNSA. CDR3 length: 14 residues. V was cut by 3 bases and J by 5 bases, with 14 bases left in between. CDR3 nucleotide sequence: TGTGCCAGCAGCTTGGGTGGGAGTGCCCACGAGCAGTACTTC. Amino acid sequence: CASSLGGSAHEQYF.

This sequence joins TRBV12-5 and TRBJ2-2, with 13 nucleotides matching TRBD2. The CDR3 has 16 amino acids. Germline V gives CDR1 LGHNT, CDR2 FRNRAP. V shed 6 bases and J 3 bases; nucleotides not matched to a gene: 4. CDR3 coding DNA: TGTGCTAGTGGCCCAGGGACTAGCGGGGACACCGGGGAGCTGTTTTTT. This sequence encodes CASGPGTSGDTGELFF.

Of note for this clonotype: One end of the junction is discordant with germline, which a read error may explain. Here the CDR3 reads CASSIQGATGELSF. CDR3 DNA: TGTGCCAGTAGTATTCAGGGGGCAACCGGGGAGCTGTCTTTT. The V gene is TRBV19, the J gene TRBJ2-2, with 8 bases lining up with TRBD1. The CDR3 has 14 residues. CDR1 and CDR2 from the germline V gene are LNHDA and SQIVND (reference sequence).

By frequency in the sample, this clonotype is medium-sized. CDR3 in DNA: TGTGCCAGCACCAAAGGGGGGATAGGGAACACCATATATTTT. Protein sequence: CASTKGGIGNTIYF. The chain has TRBV6-5 and TRBJ1-3; D is perhaps TRBD1 (6 bases). V lost 7 bases to trimming and J lost 7 bases, with 17 bases between them. Germline V lookup: CDR1 MNHEY, CDR2 SVGAGI. The length of the CDR3 is 14 residues.

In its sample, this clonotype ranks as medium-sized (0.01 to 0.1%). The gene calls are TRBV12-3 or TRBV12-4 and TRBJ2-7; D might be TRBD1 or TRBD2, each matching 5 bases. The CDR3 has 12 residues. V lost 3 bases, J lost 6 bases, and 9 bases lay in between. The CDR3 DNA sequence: TGTGCCAGCAGTTTGAGGGGCGGCGAGCAGTACTTC. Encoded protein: CASSLRGGEQYF.

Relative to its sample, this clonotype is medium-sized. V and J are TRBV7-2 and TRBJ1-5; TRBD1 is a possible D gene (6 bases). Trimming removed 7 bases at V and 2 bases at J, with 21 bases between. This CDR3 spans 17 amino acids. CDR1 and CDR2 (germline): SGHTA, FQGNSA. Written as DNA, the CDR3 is TGTGCCAGCACCCCGAGGGGGATAACTGGGGGCAATCAGCCCCAGCATTTT. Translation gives CASTPRGITGGNQPQHF.

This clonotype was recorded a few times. CDR3 residues: CASSPPRTSGPYEQYF. DNA for the CDR3: TGTGCCAGCAGTCCCCCCAGGACTAGCGGCCCCTACGAGCAGTACTTC. The V and J genes are TRBV27 and TRBJ2-7; 10 nucleotides agree with TRBD2. The CDR3 has 16 residues. Unmatched junction bases numbered 9, after V lost 5 bases and J lost 2 bases. The germline CDR1 and CDR2 sequences are MNHEY and SMNVEV (reference sequence).

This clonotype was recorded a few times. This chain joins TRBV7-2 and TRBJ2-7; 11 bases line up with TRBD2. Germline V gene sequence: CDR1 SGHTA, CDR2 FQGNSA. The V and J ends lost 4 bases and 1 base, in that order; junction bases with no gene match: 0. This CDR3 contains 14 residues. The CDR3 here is CASSWTSGSYEQYF. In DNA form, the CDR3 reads TGTGCCAGCAGCTGGACTAGCGGGTCCTACGAGCAGTACTTC. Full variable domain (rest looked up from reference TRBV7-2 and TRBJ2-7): GAGVSQSPSNKVTEKGKDVELRCDPISGHTALYWYRQSLGQGLEFLIYFQGNSAPDKSGLPSDRFSAERTGGSVSTLTIQRTQQEDSAVYLCASSWTSGSYEQYFGPGTRLTVT.

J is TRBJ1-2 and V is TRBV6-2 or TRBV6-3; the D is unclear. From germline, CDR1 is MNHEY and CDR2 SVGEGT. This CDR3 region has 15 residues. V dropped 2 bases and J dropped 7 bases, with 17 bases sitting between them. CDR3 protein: CASSYGPLRAGGYTF. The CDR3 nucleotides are TGTGCCAGCAGTTACGGCCCGCTTAGGGCTGGTGGCTACACCTTC.

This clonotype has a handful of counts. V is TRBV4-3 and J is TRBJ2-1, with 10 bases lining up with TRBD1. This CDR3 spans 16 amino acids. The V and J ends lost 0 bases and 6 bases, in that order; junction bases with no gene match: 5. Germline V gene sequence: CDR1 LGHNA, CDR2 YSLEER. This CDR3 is CASSQDERDRGNEQFF. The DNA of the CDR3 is TGCGCCAGCAGCCAAGATGAGCGGGACAGGGGCAATGAGCAGTTCTTC.

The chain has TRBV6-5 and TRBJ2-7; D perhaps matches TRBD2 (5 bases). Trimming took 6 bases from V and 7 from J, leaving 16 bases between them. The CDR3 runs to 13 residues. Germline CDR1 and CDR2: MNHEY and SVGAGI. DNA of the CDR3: TGTGCCAGCAGGGCCGGGAATCACTGGGAGCAGTACTTC. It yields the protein CASRAGNHWEQYF.

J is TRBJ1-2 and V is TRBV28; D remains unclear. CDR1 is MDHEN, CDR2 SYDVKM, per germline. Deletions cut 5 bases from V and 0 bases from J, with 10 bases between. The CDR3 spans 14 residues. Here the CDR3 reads CASSPLRANYGYTF. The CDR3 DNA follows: TGTGCCAGCAGTCCCCTTAGAGCTAACTATGGCTACACCTTC.

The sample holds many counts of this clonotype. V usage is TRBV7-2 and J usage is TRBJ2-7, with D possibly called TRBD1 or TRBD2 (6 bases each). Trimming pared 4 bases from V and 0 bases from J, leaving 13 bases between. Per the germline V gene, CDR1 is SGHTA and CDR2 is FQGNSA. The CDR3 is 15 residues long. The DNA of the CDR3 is TGTGCCAGCAGCTCTGGGGGGCCCCCCTCCTACGAGCAGTACTTC. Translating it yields CASSSGGPPSYEQYF.

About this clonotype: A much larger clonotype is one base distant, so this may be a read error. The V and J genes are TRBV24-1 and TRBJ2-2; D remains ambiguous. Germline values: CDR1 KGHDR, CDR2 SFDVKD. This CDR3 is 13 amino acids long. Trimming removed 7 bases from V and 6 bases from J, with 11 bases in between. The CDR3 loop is CATSTTNPGELFF. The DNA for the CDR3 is TGTGCCACCAGCACAACTAATCCCGGGGAGCTGTTTTTT.

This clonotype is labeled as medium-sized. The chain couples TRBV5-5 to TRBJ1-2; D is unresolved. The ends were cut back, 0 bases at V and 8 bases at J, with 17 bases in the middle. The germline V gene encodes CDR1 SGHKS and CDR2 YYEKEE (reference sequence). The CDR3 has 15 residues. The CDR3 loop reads CASSLAGLQSEGYTF. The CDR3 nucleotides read TGTGCCAGCAGCTTGGCTGGACTCCAATCGGAAGGCTACACCTTC.

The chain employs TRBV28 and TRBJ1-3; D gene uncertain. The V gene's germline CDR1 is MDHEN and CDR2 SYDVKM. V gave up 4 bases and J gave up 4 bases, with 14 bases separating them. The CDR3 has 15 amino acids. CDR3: CASSSPPLAGNTIYF. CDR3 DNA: TGTGCCAGCAGTTCCCCCCCTCTTGCCGGAAACACCATATATTTT. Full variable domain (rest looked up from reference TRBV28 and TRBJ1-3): DVKVTQSSRYLVKRTGEKVFLECVQDMDHENMFWYRQDPGLGLRLIYFSYDVKMKEKGDIPEGYSVSREKKERFSLILESASTNQTSMYLCASSSPPLAGNTIYFGEGSWLTVV.

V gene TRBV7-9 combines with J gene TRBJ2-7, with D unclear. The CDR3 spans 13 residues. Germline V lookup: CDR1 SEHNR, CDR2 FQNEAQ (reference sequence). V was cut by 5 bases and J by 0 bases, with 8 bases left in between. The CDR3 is CASSISASYEQYF. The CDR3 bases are TGTGCCAGCAGCATTTCAGCCTCCTACGAGCAGTACTTC.

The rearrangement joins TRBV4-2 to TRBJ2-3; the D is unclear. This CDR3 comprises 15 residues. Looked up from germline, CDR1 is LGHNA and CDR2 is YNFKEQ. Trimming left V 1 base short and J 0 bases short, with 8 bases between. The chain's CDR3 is CASSQAAQSTDTQYF. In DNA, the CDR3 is TGTGCCAGCAGCCAAGCAGCTCAGAGCACAGATACGCAGTATTTT.

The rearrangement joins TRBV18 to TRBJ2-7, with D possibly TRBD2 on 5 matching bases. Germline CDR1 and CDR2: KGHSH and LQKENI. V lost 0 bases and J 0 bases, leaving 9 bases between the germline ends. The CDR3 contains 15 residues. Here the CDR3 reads CASSPPSGSSYEQYF. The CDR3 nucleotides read TGTGCCAGCTCACCACCGTCGGGGAGCTCCTACGAGCAGTACTTC.

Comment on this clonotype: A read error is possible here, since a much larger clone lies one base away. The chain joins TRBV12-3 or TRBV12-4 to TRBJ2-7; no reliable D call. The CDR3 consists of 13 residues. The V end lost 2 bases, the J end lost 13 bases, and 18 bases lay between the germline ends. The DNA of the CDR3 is TGTGCCAGCAGTTTAAGTAGGCACGGTCAGGATTACTTC. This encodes CASSLSRHGQDYF.

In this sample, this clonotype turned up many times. Written as DNA, the CDR3 is TGTGCCAGCAGCACGACAGGGGGAGGGGAGACCCAGTACTTC. This codes for CASSTTGGGETQYF. This chain links TRBV7-2 with TRBJ2-5, with TRBD1 matching over 9 bases. The CDR3 covers 14 residues. J lost 5 bases, V lost 5 bases, and 6 bases had no gene match. Germline loops: CDR1 SGHTA, CDR2 FQGNSA.

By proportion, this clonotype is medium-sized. CDR3 DNA sequence: TGTGCCAGCATTGGGGGACTAGAAACTGAAGCTTTCTTT. Protein product: CASIGGLETEAFF. This sequence joins TRBV2 and TRBJ1-1, with D perhaps matching TRBD1 (5 bases). CDR3 size: 13 residues. The V end was cut by 7 bases, the J end by 5 bases, with 14 bases between. Looked up from germline, CDR1 is SNHLY and CDR2 is FYNNEI.